The 8 T cell receptor beta chains presented below share a single source sample, sequenced in a study of blood T cell repertoires in COVID-19. Profiled with immunoSEQ multiplex PCR; TCRdb holds only in-frame clones, not every one. Of 150,000 to 200,000 clones listed, about four fifths were seen once; the top ten hold around 6.8%. Sequenced material: peripheral blood. These receptors all come from a human donor in a cohort sampled during active COVID-19.

The J gene is TRBJ2-7, the V gene TRBV19; a possible D gene is TRBD1 (6 bases). Per germline, CDR1 LNHDA and CDR2 SQIVND (reference sequence). Deletions cut 2 bases from V and 6 bases from J, with 17 bases between. CDR3 length: 15 residues. The CDR3 DNA reads TGTGCCAGTAGTATACTTGGGCAGGGGCGACTCGAGCAGTACTTC. Protein product: CASSILGQGRLEQYF.

The CDR3 region has the DNA TGTGCCAGCAGCTTGACGACAGTATCTAAGGATTCACCCCTCCACTTT. Translating it yields CASSLTTVSKDSPLHF. This chain connects TRBV7-9 to TRBJ1-6, with a weak D call TRBD1 (5 bases). CDR3 length: 16 amino acids. Germline CDR1 is SEHNR and CDR2 is FQNEAQ (reference sequence). V was pared by 3 bases and J by 8 bases, with 17 bases between.

This clone has more than one count but fewer than ten. The chain combines TRBV2 with TRBJ2-5; 12 nucleotides match TRBD2. Germline loops: CDR1 SNHLY, CDR2 FYNNEI. The CDR3 contains 18 residues. V lost 7 bases and J lost 5; bases outside the gene matches: 17. The DNA for the CDR3 is TGTGCCAGCAACACACCTAGCGGGGGGGCCGAGCGGTGGGAGACCCAGTACTTC. Translated, it gives CASNTPSGGAERWETQYF.

V and J are TRBV6-5 and TRBJ2-1; maybe TRBD2 (5 bases). V lost 6 bases and J lost 10, with 19 bases in between. The V gene's germline CDR1 is MNHEY and CDR2 SVGAGI. The CDR3 runs 14 residues. The CDR3 DNA reads TGTGCCAGCAGCATTACCCCGCCGGGGAAGGAGCAGTTCTTC. Encoded protein: CASSITPPGKEQFF.

This clone was seen only a few times. The V gene is TRBV7-9, the J gene TRBJ2-5, with a weak D call TRBD2 (6 bases). Germline-derived CDR1 and CDR2 are SEHNR and FQNEAQ (reference sequence). V was pared by 4 bases and J by 5 bases, with 14 bases between. The CDR3 consists of 14 residues. CDR3 nucleotides: TGTGCCAGCAGCTCTTCGAGACTAGACGAGACCCAGTACTTC. Its protein product is CASSSSRLDETQYF.

This sequence joins TRBV6-6 and TRBJ1-4, with unresolved D. Trimming pared 6 bases from V and 5 bases from J, leaving 16 bases between. Germline values: CDR1 MNHNY, CDR2 SVGAGI (reference sequence). The CDR3 spans 15 residues. CDR3 protein: CASRDQSTGNEKLFF. Here the CDR3 DNA reads TGTGCCAGCAGGGACCAGTCCACGGGGAATGAAAAACTGTTTTTT.

A few counts support this clone. The chain links TRBV2 to TRBJ1-3, with D unclear. The V end lost 10 bases, the J end lost 0 bases, and 13 bases lay between the germline ends. CDR3 size: 14 residues. The germline gives CDR1 SNHLY, CDR2 FYNNEI. The CDR3 reads CATTAGNSGNTIYF. DNA of the CDR3: TGTGCCACCACCGCCGGGAACTCTGGAAACACCATATATTTT.

This sequence joins TRBV10-3 and TRBJ1-2; a possible D gene is TRBD1 (5 bases). Looked up from germline, CDR1 is ENHRY and CDR2 is SYGVKD. V lost 2 bases to trimming and J lost 9 bases, with 13 bases between them. This CDR3 has 13 amino acids. The CDR3 here is CAISEGKTDRYTF. The CDR3 DNA is TGTGCCATCAGTGAGGGGAAGACAGACCGCTACACCTTC.